A single sample gave rise to the 30 T cell receptor beta chains below, sequenced in a study of T-cell reconstitution after alpha-beta-depleted transplantation in children. Preparation of the TCRbeta library was carried out with unique molecular identifiers. TCRdb ran MiXCR on the PCR reads and lists one entry per CDR3 protein. The sample yields about 580,000 distinct CDR3 sequences, more than 20% seen once. The sequences come from PBMCs, collected before TCRalphabeta/CD19-depleted stem cell transplant. All receptors come from a boy younger than two with Wiskott-Aldrich syndrome, due to receive a stem cell transplant.

This clonotype was observed a handful of times. The chain combines TRBV29-1 with TRBJ1-1; TRBD1 agrees at 8 bases. The CDR3 loop spans 12 amino acids. Germline trimming cut 6 bases from V and 10 bases from J; bases unmatched to any gene: 10. Per germline, CDR1 SQVTM and CDR2 ANQGSEA. The CDR3 nucleotides read TGCAGCGTCTCCCCCCAGGGGGCAGGAGCTTTCTTT. The encoded protein is CSVSPQGAGAFF.

This clonotype showed up just a few times. V gene TRBV12-3 or TRBV12-4 combines with J gene TRBJ2-1; perhaps TRBD1 as D (6 bases). V was pared by 6 bases and J by 3 bases, with 15 bases between. CDR3 length: 15 residues. The CDR3 sequence is CASSKDSPDYNEQFF. CDR3 sequence (DNA): TGTGCCAGCAGCAAGGACAGCCCGGACTACAATGAGCAGTTCTTC.

The chain recombines TRBV5-1 with TRBJ2-7; either TRBD1 or TRBD2 may fit D (5 bases each). The CDR3 sequence is 15 residues long. Trimming removed 0 bases at V and 3 bases at J, with 13 bases between. In germline, CDR1 is SGHRS, CDR2 YFSETQ. The CDR3 DNA reads as TGCGCCAGCAGCTTGGCCGGGACGGTCTACTACGAGCAGTACTTC. This sequence encodes CASSLAGTVYYEQYF. Complete variable domain (other parts from reference TRBV5-1 and TRBJ2-7): KAGVTQTPRYLIKTRGQQVTLSCSPISGHRSVSWYQQTPGQGLQFLFEYFSETQRNKGNFPGRFSGRQFSNSRSEMNVSTLELGDSALYLCASSLAGTVYYEQYFGPGTRLTVT.

This clonotype was seen only a few times. The chain couples TRBV7-9 to TRBJ2-4; the match to TRBD1 covers 8 bases. V shed 3 bases, J shed 11 bases, and the junction held 15 bases outside the gene matches. This CDR3 is 16 amino acids long. CDR1 is SEHNR, CDR2 FQNEAQ, per germline (reference sequence). CDR3 sequence: CASSLRGWQGASVQYF. CDR3 bases: TGTGCCAGCAGCTTGAGAGGCTGGCAGGGGGCAAGCGTTCAGTACTTC.

This clonotype was detected only a few times. The V and J genes are TRBV9 and TRBJ2-4, with 15 nucleotides matching TRBD2. The J segment lost 1 base and the V segment lost 4 bases, leaving 9 bases of the junction unmatched. CDR1 SGDLS and CDR2 YYNGEE come from the germline V gene. This CDR3 contains 19 residues. The CDR3 reads CASSPRTSGRAMAKNIQYF. CDR3 coding DNA: TGTGCCAGCAGCCCCCGGACTAGCGGGAGGGCCATGGCCAAAAACATTCAGTACTTC. Full variable domain (remainder filled in from reference TRBV9 and TRBJ2-4): DSGVTQTPKHLITATGQRVTLRCSPRSGDLSVYWYQQSLDQGLQFLIQYYNGEERAKGNILERFSAQQFPDLHSELNLSSLELGDSALYFCASSPRTSGRAMAKNIQYFGAGTRLSVL.

Only a few counts were recorded for this clonotype. The chain joins TRBV20-1 to TRBJ1-5; TRBD1 might be the D (5 bases). The CDR3 consists of 15 residues. Between the trimmed V and J ends, which lost 0 bases and 7 bases, there was a span of 16 bases. Germline loops: CDR1 DFQATT, CDR2 SNEGSKA (reference sequence). The CDR3 DNA is TGCAGTGCTAGAGATCCCGGCAGGGTGGGGCAGCCCCAGCATTTT. It yields the protein CSARDPGRVGQPQHF.

The V and J genes are TRBV20-1 and TRBJ2-1, with 14 bases identical to TRBD2. V shed 0 bases and J 7 bases; nucleotides not matched to a gene: 2. Per germline, CDR1 DFQATT and CDR2 SNEGSKA (reference sequence). This CDR3 comprises 15 residues. CDR3 sequence reads: CSARDGTSGSNEQFF. The CDR3 coding sequence is TGCAGTGCTAGAGACGGGACTAGCGGGAGTAATGAGCAGTTCTTC.

The rearrangement uses TRBV7-2 and TRBJ1-6; 9 nucleotides line up with TRBD1. CDR1 and CDR2 (germline): SGHTA, FQGNSA. The CDR3 runs 13 residues. Unmatched junction bases numbered 2, after V lost 4 bases and J lost 10 bases. CDR3 loop: CASSSQGASPLHF. In DNA form, the CDR3 reads TGTGCCAGCAGCTCACAGGGGGCCTCACCCCTCCACTTT.

This chain joins TRBV5-6 and TRBJ2-2, with TRBD2 identical over 11 bases. Germline V gives CDR1 SGHDT, CDR2 YYEEEE. The V segment lost 5 bases and the J segment 3 bases; nucleotides outside the gene matches: 9. The CDR3 extends over 17 amino acids. The CDR3 sequence is CASRSYSGRADTGELFF. The CDR3 coding sequence is TGTGCCAGCAGGAGTTATAGCGGGAGGGCCGACACCGGGGAGCTGTTTTTT. Drawing the rest from reference TRBV5-6 and TRBJ2-2, the complete variable domain is DAGVTQSPTHLIKTRGQQVTLRCSPKSGHDTVSWYQQALGQGPQFIFQYYEEEERQRGNFPDRFSGHQFPNYSSELNVNALLLGDSALYLCASRSYSGRADTGELFFGEGSRLTVL.

The chain recombines TRBV20-1 with TRBJ2-1; D is unresolved. Germline CDR1 reads DFQATT; CDR2 reads SNEGSKA (reference sequence). The length of the CDR3 is 13 residues. V was cut by 0 bases and J by 5 bases, with 8 bases left in between. CDR3 loop: CSARETWDNEQFF. The CDR3 DNA reads TGCAGTGCTAGAGAGACTTGGGACAATGAGCAGTTCTTC.

The rearrangement joins TRBV9 to TRBJ2-5; TRBD2 agrees at 12 bases. V was clipped by 3 bases and J by 3 bases; unmatched bases: 3. The CDR3 sequence is 15 residues long. Germline CDR1 is SGDLS and CDR2 is YYNGEE. The CDR3 loop reads CASSGRTSGEETQYF. The CDR3 nucleotides are TGTGCCAGCAGCGGTCGGACTAGCGGGGAAGAGACCCAGTACTTC.

This sequence joins TRBV25-1 and TRBJ2-3; a weak D match, TRBD2 (5 bases). The CDR3 has 14 amino acids. Germline V CDR1 and CDR2: MGHDK, SYGVNS. V gave up 4 bases and J gave up 2 bases, with 10 bases separating them. Here the CDR3 reads CASSVGGLTDTQYF. The CDR3 coding sequence is TGTGCCAGCAGTGTCGGAGGCCTCACAGATACGCAGTATTTT.

The sample holds many counts of this clonotype. The V and J genes are TRBV28 and TRBJ2-4; D is ambiguous. V was clipped by 2 bases and J by 6 bases, with 5 bases between them. Germline V gene data show CDR1 as MDHEN and CDR2 as SYDVKM. The CDR3 is made up of 12 amino acids. The CDR3 reads CASSLPGNIQYF. The CDR3 nucleotides are TGTGCCAGCAGTTTACCCGGAAACATTCAGTACTTC.

The chain couples TRBV29-1 to TRBJ2-3, with D possibly TRBD2 on 6 matching bases. This CDR3 has 15 amino acids. Germline V lookup: CDR1 SQVTM, CDR2 ANQGSEA. Trimming stripped 6 bases from V and 4 bases from J, with 20 bases between. CDR3 amino acids: CSVGFGTSTADTQYF. The CDR3 nucleotides read TGCAGCGTGGGGTTCGGGACTTCCACGGCAGATACGCAGTATTTT.

The chain couples TRBV18 to TRBJ1-4, with D hard to call. Trimming cost V 5 bases and J 11 bases, with 21 bases left between them. Germline-derived CDR1 and CDR2 are KGHSH and LQKENI. The CDR3 loop spans 15 amino acids. The CDR3 DNA reads as TGTGCCAGCTCAACGACGACACCGACAACCAGGAAACTGTTTTTT. It yields the protein CASSTTTPTTRKLFF.

The chain has TRBV15 and TRBJ2-5; D is uncertain. Germline V gene sequence: CDR1 LNHNV, CDR2 YYDKDF (reference sequence). Trimming cost V 3 bases and J 2 bases, with 16 bases left between them. The CDR3 is 16 residues long. CDR3 coding DNA: TGTGCCACCAGCAGGAGAACAACTTACCCACAAGAGACCCAGTACTTC. This sequence encodes CATSRRTTYPQETQYF.

CDR3 loop: CASSTGGSDEQFF. DNA of the CDR3: TGCGCCAGCAGCACGGGAGGTTCGGATGAGCAGTTCTTC. The V gene is TRBV5-1, the J gene TRBJ2-1; 7 bases line up with TRBD2. This CDR3 has 13 amino acids. CDR1 is SGHRS, CDR2 YFSETQ, per germline. V gave up 4 bases and J gave up 8 bases; unmatched junction bases: 6.

This clonotype was picked up a small number of times. V is TRBV20-1 and J is TRBJ2-1, with a weak D call TRBD2 (6 bases). Germline CDR1 reads DFQATT; CDR2 reads SNEGSKA (reference sequence). The CDR3 spans 15 residues. Trimming pared 1 base from V and 1 base from J, leaving 11 bases between. The DNA of the CDR3 is TGCAGTGCTAGAGCTAGCGCGGTGTCCTACAATGAGCAGTTCTTC. This encodes CSARASAVSYNEQFF.

This sequence joins TRBV18 and TRBJ2-1; a weak D match, TRBD2 (5 bases). Germline loops: CDR1 KGHSH, CDR2 LQKENI. Trimming stripped 7 bases from V and 4 bases from J, with 14 bases between. The CDR3 covers 14 residues. The CDR3 reads CASLRTVDYNEQFF. CDR3 nucleotide sequence: TGTGCCAGCTTGCGGACTGTTGATTACAATGAGCAGTTCTTC.

There are a few counts of this clonotype. The chain links TRBV7-9 to TRBJ2-7; D is undetermined. Germline V gene lookup returns CDR1 SEHNR and CDR2 FQNEAQ (reference sequence). This CDR3 region has 13 residues. Trimming cost V 4 bases and J 1 base, with 8 bases left between them. CDR3 residues: CASSSHKSYEQYF. DNA of the CDR3: TGTGCCAGCAGCTCGCATAAGTCCTACGAGCAGTACTTC.

The rearrangement links TRBV5-1 to TRBJ2-5; 8 nucleotides agree with TRBD2. Germline CDR1 reads SGHRS; CDR2 reads YFSETQ. The CDR3 consists of 13 residues. Trimming cost V 4 bases and J 4 bases; bases outside gene matches: 3. The CDR3 DNA reads TGCGCCAGCAGCCGGGGACTAGTAGAGACCCAGTACTTC. Amino acid sequence: CASSRGLVETQYF.

J is TRBJ2-7 and V is TRBV11-2; D is possibly TRBD1 (7 bases). The ends were cut back, 0 bases at V and 11 bases at J, with 14 bases in the middle. CDR3 length: 13 amino acids. Germline V gene data show CDR1 as SGHAT and CDR2 as FQNNGV. The CDR3 sequence: CASSLEAPGGKYF. CDR3 DNA sequence: TGTGCCAGCAGCTTAGAAGCCCCAGGGGGGAAGTACTTC.

This clonotype has only a few counts. The rearrangement links TRBV5-1 to TRBJ2-2, with D perhaps matching TRBD1 or TRBD2 (5 bases each). Trimming pared 7 bases from V and 0 bases from J, leaving 13 bases between. This CDR3 spans 15 amino acids. Germline V gives CDR1 SGHRS, CDR2 YFSETQ. CDR3 nucleotides: TGCGCCAGCGAATTGGGACCCGCGAACACCGGGGAGCTGTTTTTT. This translates into CASELGPANTGELFF. Looking up the rest from reference TRBV5-1 and TRBJ2-2 gives the full variable domain: KAGVTQTPRYLIKTRGQQVTLSCSPISGHRSVSWYQQTPGQGLQFLFEYFSETQRNKGNFPGRFSGRQFSNSRSEMNVSTLELGDSALYLCASELGPANTGELFFGEGSRLTVL.

This clonotype was picked up a small number of times. This chain connects TRBV4-1 to TRBJ1-2; D possibly corresponds to TRBD1 (5 bases). Trimming left V 0 bases short and J 2 bases short, with 10 bases between. Germline loops: CDR1 MGHRA, CDR2 YSYEKL. The CDR3 covers 15 residues. CDR3 region: CASSQEKGINYGYTF. The DNA of the CDR3 is TGCGCCAGCAGCCAAGAAAAGGGGATAAACTATGGCTACACCTTC.

This chain uses TRBV20-1 with TRBJ2-3, with 12 bases matching TRBD2. CDR3 length: 16 residues. Per germline, CDR1 DFQATT and CDR2 SNEGSKA (reference sequence). With V trimmed by 0 bases and J by 1 base, 2 bases remained unmatched. This chain's CDR3 is CSARDRTSGGTDTQYF. CDR3 DNA sequence: TGCAGTGCTAGAGATAGGACTAGCGGGGGCACAGATACGCAGTATTTT.

The table lists this clonotype with a few counts. The chain links TRBV6-5 to TRBJ2-5, with TRBD2 identical over 10 bases. V shed 1 base, J shed 5 bases, and the junction held 7 bases outside the gene matches. The CDR3 consists of 16 residues. Germline-derived CDR1 and CDR2 are MNHEY and SVGAGI. As DNA, the CDR3 is TGTGCCAGCAGTTACTTGAGCGGGAGGGCCGGGGAGACCCAGTACTTC. Translating it yields CASSYLSGRAGETQYF.

This sequence joins TRBV18 and TRBJ2-5; D is possibly TRBD1 (6 bases). Deletions cut 1 base from V and 2 bases from J, with 14 bases between. Germline CDR1 KGHSH, CDR2 LQKENI. The length of the CDR3 is 16 residues. The CDR3 DNA follows: TGTGCCAGCTCACCACTACCGGTGCAGGGGCAAGAGACCCAGTACTTC. Protein: CASSPLPVQGQETQYF.

V is TRBV10-3 and J is TRBJ2-7, with unresolved D. Germline lookup yields CDR1 ENHRY and CDR2 SYGVKD. CDR3 length: 14 residues. V was shortened by 0 bases and J by 2 bases, with 8 bases between the two germline ends. The CDR3 loop is CAISESGFAYEQYF. The CDR3 bases are TGTGCCATCAGTGAGTCAGGGTTTGCCTACGAGCAGTACTTC.

The chain recombines TRBV12-3 or TRBV12-4 with TRBJ1-1; perhaps TRBD1 as D (6 bases). The CDR3 contains 15 residues. With 1 base removed from V and 1 base from J, the gap between germline ends came to 10 bases. CDR3 sequence reads: CASSLGTGTNTEAFF. Here the CDR3 DNA reads TGTGCCAGCAGTTTAGGAACAGGGACGAACACTGAAGCTTTCTTT.

V usage is TRBV5-5 and J usage is TRBJ2-1; 9 nucleotides align to TRBD1. CDR3 length: 15 residues. The trim removed 1 base at V and 14 bases at J, leaving 13 bases unmatched. Germline V gives CDR1 SGHKS, CDR2 YYEKEE (reference sequence). CDR3 amino acids: CASSLSPRQGGGEFF. CDR3 nucleotides: TGTGCCAGCAGCTTGAGTCCCAGACAGGGGGGGGGAGAGTTCTTC. Looking up the rest from reference TRBV5-5 and TRBJ2-1 gives the full variable domain: DAGVTQSPTHLIKTRGQQVTLRCSPISGHKSVSWYQQVLGQGPQFIFQYYEKEERGRGNFPDRFSARQFPNYSSELNVNALLLGDSALYLCASSLSPRQGGGEFFGPGTRLTVL.